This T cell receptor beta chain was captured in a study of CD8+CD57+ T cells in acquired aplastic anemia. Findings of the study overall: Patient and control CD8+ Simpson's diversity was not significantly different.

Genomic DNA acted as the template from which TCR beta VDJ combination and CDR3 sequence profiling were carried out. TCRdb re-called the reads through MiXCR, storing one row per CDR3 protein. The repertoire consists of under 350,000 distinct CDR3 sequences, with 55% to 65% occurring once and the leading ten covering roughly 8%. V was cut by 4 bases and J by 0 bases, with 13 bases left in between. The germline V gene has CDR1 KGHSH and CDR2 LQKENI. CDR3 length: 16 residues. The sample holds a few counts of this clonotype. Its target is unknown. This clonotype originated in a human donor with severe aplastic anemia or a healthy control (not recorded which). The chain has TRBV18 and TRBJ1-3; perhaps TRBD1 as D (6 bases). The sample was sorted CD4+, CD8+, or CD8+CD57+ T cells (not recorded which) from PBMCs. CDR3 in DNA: TGTGCCAGCTCACTAGGACAGTTTTTCTCTGGAAACACCATATATTTT. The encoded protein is CASSLGQFFSGNTIYF. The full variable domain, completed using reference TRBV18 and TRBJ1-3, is NAGVMQNPRHLVRRRGQEARLRCSPMKGHSHVYWYRQLPEEGLKFMVYLQKENIIDESGMPKERFSAEFPKEGPSILRIQQVVRGDSAAYFCASSLGQFFSGNTIYFGEGSWLTVV.